This T cell receptor (beta chain) derives from a study of long-term antiretroviral therapy in people with HIV (dated by TCRdb to the early 2020s). Looking at the study overall: The earliest samples were collected roughly a decade before the 2015 WHO recommendation for immediate ART, at a time when ART was usually postponed until CD4 counts fell. This retrospective serial study examined whether starting ART and sustained HIV suppression were associated with changes in the composition and diversity of the TRB repertoire in peripheral blood. A total of 150 to 200 cryopreserved PBMC samples came from around 30 adults with confirmed HIV infection and were collected serially over a mean of roughly six years (range 1-12). Of the approximately 28 participants with HIV, ten to eleven were female. No cross-contamination during QIAcube processing was shown when test extractions of a monoclonal T-cell line were performed alongside about 30 polyclonal samples. Study-level results and caveats: No data were available on ART adherence, viral resistance or therapy changes, limiting inferences about post-ART repertoire changes. ART initiation was associated with a significant increase in TRB diversity, but diversity stayed significantly below transplant donor controls even after long-term ART. Because pre-ART samples had limited cell numbers, profiling was done on unsorted PBMC rather than on sorted CD4+ and CD8+ T cells. Since PBMC availability was limited, sequencing covered only the TCR beta chain, with no alpha chain pairing. Samples dated from the mid-2000s to the late 2010s, and the ART regimens used may be less effective than current ones. Expanded TRB clones identified before ART initiation dominated the repertoire at all time points, although this dominance fluctuated and declined in many PLHIV after ART. Compared with controls, HIV repertoires had narrower CDR3 length ranges, and the network structure pointed to an antigen-experienced repertoire that shifted only slightly toward naive after ART.

Participants were included only if at least one PBMC sample before ART initiation and at least two post-ART samples were available. Treatment was received in the United States of America by all participants with HIV. Cryopreserved samples of about 1-11 million PBMC were thawed and washed before DNA extraction. At the time of the earliest PBMC sample, participants with HIV were aged between about 20 and 55 years. Each participant contributed PBMC samples from 1-4 timepoints before ART initiation and 2-8 timepoints after ART initiation, with a median of 7 samples. Serial HIV viral load, CD4+ T-cell count, ART history and demographic data were obtained for every participant. Genomic DNA was extracted from unsorted PBMC with a Qiagen kit on a QIAcube, processed in batches of 12 samples. The immunoSEQ hsTCRB v3.0 assay was used at survey level resolution to sequence the TRB variable region. A depth of roughly 35,000-55,000 T-cell genomes per sample was targeted for TRB sequencing. TRB libraries were pooled and sequenced on an Illumina MiSeq using a v3 150-cycle kit. As for the original processing: Analysis of repertoires was carried out in R inside a reproducible Nextflow workflow spanning QC, data transformation and analysis. LymphoSeq2, an R package for AIRR-Seq data exploration, was used to implement custom analyses. After excluding a few samples that yielded fewer than 5000 total TRB sequences, around 190 HIV repertoires remained for analysis. Among the 190 or so HIV repertoires that were kept, some 61 were collected before ART initiation and about 130 were collected after ART initiation. Repertoires were downsampled to 5000 TRB nucleotide sequences, with summary statistics averaged over 100 downsampling iterations. The analysis kept only TRB sequences whose CDR3 regions were at least seven amino acids long. Diversity was assessed using a clonality score derived from Shannon entropy and using the Gini coefficient. In the repertoire networks, any two of the top 5000 CDR3 amino acid sequences were linked whenever the two sequences differed by an edit distance of one. For TRB CDR3 amino acid sequences, GLIPH2 was used to predict antigen specificity groups and MHC restriction. To flag known CMV, EBV, HIV or tissue antigen associations, CDR3 amino acid sequences were matched against VDJdb and McPAS-TCR. Pre-ART, post-ART and control groups were compared with Wilcoxon signed-rank tests and Holm-Bonferroni correction. In its TCRdb copy, this immuneACCESS table keeps in-frame sequences only and misses some clones. Where compared with another copy, unresolved V genes explain less than half of these, and the others have no known cause. For V, J and clone size, that table is used; D and trimming come from the DNA. This sample comprises tens of thousands of clones, over 90% of them detected only once. Clones ranked in the top ten supply more than 5.5% of the sample.

This clone was seen once. Its binding antigen is unknown. One base away there is no much larger clone; base qualities are not given. The V end gives up 0 bases and the J end 3 bases, leaving 3 bases in the junction not matched to a gene. The CDR3 has 15 amino acids, counting the end cysteine and phenylalanine. The kept DNA is CDR3 alone, 45 bases in frame from the first base. CDR1 SGHRS and CDR2 YFSETQ were looked up in the germline V gene. The source is a woman aged 50 to 65 with HIV. This specimen was unsorted PBMCs, taken 4.4 years after starting antiretroviral therapy. The chain joins TRBV5-1 to TRBJ2-1; 7 middle bases align to TRBD2. CDR3 sequence: CASSLAGGGYNEQFF. The sequence in DNA is TGCGCCAGCAGCTTGGCCGGCGGGGGCTACAATGAGCAGTTCTTC.